The sequence of this T cell receptor (beta chain) was determined in a study of blood T cell repertoires in COVID-19. The germline V and J ends were trimmed by 2 bases and 3 bases, with 8 bases remaining between them. CDR3 size: 14 residues. Germline-derived CDR1 and CDR2 are LGHNA and YSLEER. The repertoire was sequenced with immunoSEQ multiplex PCR; TCRdb's copy has only in-frame clones and lacks some. This table has 75,000 or so clones, more than 75% appearing once. What was sequenced was peripheral blood. The receptor was derived from a man in his sixties with acute or convalescent COVID-19. The V gene is TRBV4-3, the J gene TRBJ1-5, with D unclear. CDR3 sequence: CASSQTRLNQPQHF. DNA of the CDR3: TGCGCCAGCAGCCAAACCAGACTCAATCAGCCCCAGCATTTT.